This TCR beta chain was captured by sequencing in a study of identical twins. The study's findings and limits: One should note that invariant MAIT and iNKT cells could partly confound zero-insertion analyses. Researchers reported excess low generation probability among twin-shared out-of-frame alpha sequences.

Template switching added a universal primer site, and cDNA bore unique molecular identifiers. One entry per CDR3 protein, called by TCRdb with MiXCR from the 5' RACE reads. The table includes some 1,600,000 distinct CDR3 sequences, less than 40% detected once. V was pared by 0 bases and J by 2 bases, with 15 bases between. The CDR3 loop spans 17 amino acids. Germline lookup yields CDR1 MNHNY and CDR2 SVGAGI (reference sequence). Healthy Caucasians were all of the donors. With respect to this clonotype: Its specificity is not known.

The TCR originated in a newborn girl in good health. The chain recombines TRBV6-6 with TRBJ2-3; the D gene is possibly TRBD1 (5 bases). Sequencing was performed on cord blood. CDR3 in DNA: TGTGCCAGCAGTTACTCGGCCAGGGCGGTGGACACAGATACGCAGTATTTT. Translating gives CASSYSARAVDTDTQYF.